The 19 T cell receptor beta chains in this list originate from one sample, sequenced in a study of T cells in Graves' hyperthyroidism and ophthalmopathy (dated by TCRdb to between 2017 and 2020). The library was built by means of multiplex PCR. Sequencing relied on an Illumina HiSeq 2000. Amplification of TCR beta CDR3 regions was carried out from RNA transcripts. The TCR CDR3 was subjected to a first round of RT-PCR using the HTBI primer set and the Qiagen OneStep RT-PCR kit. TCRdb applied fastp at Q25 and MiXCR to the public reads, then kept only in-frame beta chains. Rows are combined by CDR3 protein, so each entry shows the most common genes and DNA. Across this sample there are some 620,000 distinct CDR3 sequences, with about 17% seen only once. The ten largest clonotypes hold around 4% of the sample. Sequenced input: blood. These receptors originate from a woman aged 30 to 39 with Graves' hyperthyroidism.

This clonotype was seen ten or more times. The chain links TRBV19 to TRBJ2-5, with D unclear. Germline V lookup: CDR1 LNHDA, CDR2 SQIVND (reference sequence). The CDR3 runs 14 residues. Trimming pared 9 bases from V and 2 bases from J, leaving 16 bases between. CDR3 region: CASANRAVQETQYF. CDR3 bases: TGTGCCAGCGCCAATAGGGCGGTGCAAGAGACCCAGTACTTC.

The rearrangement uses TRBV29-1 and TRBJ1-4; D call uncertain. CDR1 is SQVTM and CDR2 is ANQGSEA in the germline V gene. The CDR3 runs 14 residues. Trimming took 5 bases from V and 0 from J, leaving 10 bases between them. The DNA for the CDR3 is TGCAGCGTTCAAAGATCGGCAACTAATGAAAAACTGTTTTTT. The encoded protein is CSVQRSATNEKLFF. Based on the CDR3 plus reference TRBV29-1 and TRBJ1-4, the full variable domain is SAVISQKPSRDICQRGTSLTIQCQVDSQVTMMFWYRQQPGQSLTLIATANQGSEATYESGFVIDKFPISRPNLTFSTLTVSNMSPEDSSIYLCSVQRSATNEKLFFGSGTQLSVL.

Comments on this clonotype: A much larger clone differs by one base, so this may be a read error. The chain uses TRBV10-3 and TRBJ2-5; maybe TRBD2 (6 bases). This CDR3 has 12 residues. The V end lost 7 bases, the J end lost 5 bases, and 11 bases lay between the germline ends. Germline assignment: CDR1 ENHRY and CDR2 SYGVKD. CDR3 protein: CAIIPEGETQYF. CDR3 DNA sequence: TGTGCCATCATCCCGGAGGGGGAGACCCAGTACTTC.

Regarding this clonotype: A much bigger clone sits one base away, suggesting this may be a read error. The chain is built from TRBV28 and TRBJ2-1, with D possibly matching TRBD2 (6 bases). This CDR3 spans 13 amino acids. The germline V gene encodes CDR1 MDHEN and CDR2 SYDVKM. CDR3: CASSLSWGGEQLF. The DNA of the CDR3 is TGTGCCAGCAGTTTATCTTGGGGCGGGGAGCAGCTCTTC.

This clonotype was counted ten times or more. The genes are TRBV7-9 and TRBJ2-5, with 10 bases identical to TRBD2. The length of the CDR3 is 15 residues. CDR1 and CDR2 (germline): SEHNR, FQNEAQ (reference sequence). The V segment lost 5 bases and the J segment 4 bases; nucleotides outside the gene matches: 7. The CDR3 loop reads CASSPPGLATETQYF. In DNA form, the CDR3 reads TGTGCCAGCAGCCCCCCGGGACTAGCGACAGAGACCCAGTACTTC.

The CDR3 spells CASRLEKLFF. DNA for the CDR3: TGTGCCAGCAGGCTGGAAAAACTGTTTTTT. The chain recombines TRBV2 with TRBJ1-4, with D unresolved. This CDR3 has 10 residues. V was trimmed by 6 bases and J by 8 bases, leaving 4 bases between them. Germline CDR1 SNHLY, CDR2 FYNNEI.

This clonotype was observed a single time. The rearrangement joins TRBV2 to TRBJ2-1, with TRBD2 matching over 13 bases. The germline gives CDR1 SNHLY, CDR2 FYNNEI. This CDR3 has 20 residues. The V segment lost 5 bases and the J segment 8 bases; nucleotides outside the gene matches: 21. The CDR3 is CASSLNGGQLAGGGGDEQFF. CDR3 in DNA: TGTGCCAGCAGTTTGAACGGGGGCCAACTAGCGGGAGGGGGAGGCGATGAGCAGTTCTTC.

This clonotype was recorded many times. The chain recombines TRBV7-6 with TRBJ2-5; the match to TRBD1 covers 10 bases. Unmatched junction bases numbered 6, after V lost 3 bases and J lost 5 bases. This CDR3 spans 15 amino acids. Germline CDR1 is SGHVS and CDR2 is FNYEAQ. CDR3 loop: CASSFGTGVGETQYF. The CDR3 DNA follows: TGTGCCAGCAGCTTTGGGACAGGGGTAGGGGAGACCCAGTACTTC.

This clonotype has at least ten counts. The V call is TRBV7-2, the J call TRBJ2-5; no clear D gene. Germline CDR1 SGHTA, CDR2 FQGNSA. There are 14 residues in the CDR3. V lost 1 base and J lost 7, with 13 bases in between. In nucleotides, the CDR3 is TGTGCCAGCAGCTTAGTTGAATATGTGGGGACCCAGTACTTC. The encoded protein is CASSLVEYVGTQYF.

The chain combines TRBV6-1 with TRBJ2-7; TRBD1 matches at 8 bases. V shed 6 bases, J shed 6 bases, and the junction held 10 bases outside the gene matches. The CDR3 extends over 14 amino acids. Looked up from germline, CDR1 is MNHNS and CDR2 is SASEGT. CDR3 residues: CASSSLGTGFEQYF. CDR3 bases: TGTGCCAGCAGCTCCTTGGGGACAGGCTTCGAGCAGTACTTC.

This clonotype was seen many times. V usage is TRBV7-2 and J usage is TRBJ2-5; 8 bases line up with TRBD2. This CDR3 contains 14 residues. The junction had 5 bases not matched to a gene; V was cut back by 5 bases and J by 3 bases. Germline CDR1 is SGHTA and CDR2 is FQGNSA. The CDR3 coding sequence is TGTGCCAGCAGCCTAAGCGGGAGTAAAGAGACCCAGTACTTC. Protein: CASSLSGSKETQYF.

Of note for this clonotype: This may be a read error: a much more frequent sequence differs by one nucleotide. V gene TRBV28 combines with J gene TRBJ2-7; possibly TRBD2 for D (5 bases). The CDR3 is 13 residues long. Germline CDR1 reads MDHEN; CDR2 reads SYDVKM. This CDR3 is CTSSFRMREEQYF. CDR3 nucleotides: TGTACCAGCAGTTTCCGCATGAGGGAAGAGCAGTACTTC.

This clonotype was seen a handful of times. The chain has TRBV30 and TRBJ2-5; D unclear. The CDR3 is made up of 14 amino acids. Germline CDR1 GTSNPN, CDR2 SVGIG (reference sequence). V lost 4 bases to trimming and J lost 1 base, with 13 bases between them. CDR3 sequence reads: CAWKVSTVQETQYF. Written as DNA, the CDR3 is TGTGCCTGGAAGGTCTCCACGGTCCAAGAGACCCAGTACTTC. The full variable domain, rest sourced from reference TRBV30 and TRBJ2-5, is SQTIHQWPATLVQPVGSPLSLECTVEGTSNPNLYWYRQAAGRGLQLLFYSVGIGQISSEVPQNLSASRPQDRQFILSSKKLLLSDSGFYLCAWKVSTVQETQYFGPGTRLLVL.

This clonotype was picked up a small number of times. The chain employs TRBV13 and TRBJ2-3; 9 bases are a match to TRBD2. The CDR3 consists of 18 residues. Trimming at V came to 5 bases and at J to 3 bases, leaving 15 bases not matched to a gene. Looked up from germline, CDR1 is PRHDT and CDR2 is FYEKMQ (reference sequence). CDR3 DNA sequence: TGTGCCAGCAGCATCCGGATTTTAGCGGGAGCGGGAACAGATACGCAGTATTTT. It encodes CASSIRILAGAGTDTQYF.

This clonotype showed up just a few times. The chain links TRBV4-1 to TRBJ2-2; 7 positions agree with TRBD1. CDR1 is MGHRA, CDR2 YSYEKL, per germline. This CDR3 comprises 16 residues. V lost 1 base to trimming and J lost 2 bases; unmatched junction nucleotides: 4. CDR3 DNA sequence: TGCGCCAGCAGCCAAGTAGGGACAGACAACACCGGGGAGCTGTTTTTT. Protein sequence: CASSQVGTDNTGELFF.

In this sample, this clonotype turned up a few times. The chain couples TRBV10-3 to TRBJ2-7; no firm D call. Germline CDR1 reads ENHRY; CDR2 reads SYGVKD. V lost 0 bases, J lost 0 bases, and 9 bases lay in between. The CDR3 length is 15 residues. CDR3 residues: CAISESGTNSYEQYF. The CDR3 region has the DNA TGTGCCATCAGTGAGTCGGGTACCAACTCCTACGAGCAGTACTTC.

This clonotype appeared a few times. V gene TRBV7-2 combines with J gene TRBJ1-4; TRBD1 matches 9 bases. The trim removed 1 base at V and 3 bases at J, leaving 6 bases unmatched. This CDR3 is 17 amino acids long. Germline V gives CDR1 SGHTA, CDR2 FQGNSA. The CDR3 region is CASSLVGQGAPNEKLFF. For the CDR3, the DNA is TGTGCCAGCAGCTTAGTGGGACAGGGTGCCCCTAATGAAAAACTGTTTTTT.

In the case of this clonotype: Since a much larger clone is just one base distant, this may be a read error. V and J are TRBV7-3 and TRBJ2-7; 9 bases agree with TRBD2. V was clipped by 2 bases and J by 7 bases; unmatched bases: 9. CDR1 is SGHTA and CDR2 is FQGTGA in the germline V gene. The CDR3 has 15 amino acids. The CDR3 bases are TGTGCCAGCAGCTTATCTCGCGGGAGGGGCTATGAGCAGTACTTC. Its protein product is CASSLSRGRGYEQYF.

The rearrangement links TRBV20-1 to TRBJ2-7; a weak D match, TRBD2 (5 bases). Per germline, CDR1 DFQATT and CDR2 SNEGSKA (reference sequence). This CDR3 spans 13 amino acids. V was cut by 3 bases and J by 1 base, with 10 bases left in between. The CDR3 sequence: CSASLPGSYEQYF. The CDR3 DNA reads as TGCAGTGCTAGTCTCCCGGGGTCCTACGAGCAGTACTTC.